This T cell receptor beta chain was sequenced in a study of blood T cell repertoires in COVID-19. About the research overall: The United States, Italy and Spain supplied acute and convalescent COVID-19 samples.

Germline CDR1 SGHAT, CDR2 FQNNGV. The CDR3 loop spans 17 amino acids. V trimming: 2 bases; J trimming: 4 bases; junction bases outside the gene matches: 6. As originally analysed: Estimated nucleated cell counts came from reference gene primer amplification. TCRdb's copy holds only in-frame clones and misses some; the assay was immunoSEQ multiplex PCR. The V and J calls and clone size come from that table; D and trimming were worked out from the DNA. The repertoire has over 350,000 clones, over 75% of them found once; the top ten carry 0.95% to 1%. Specimen: PBMCs or T cells enriched from blood (not recorded which). The chain uses TRBV11-2 and TRBJ2-1, with 12 bases identical to TRBD2. This TCR derives from a woman younger than 45 with acute COVID-19. DNA of the CDR3: TGTGCCAGCAGCTTATGGATGGGGACTAGCGGGTACAATGAGCAGTTCTTC. Protein: CASSLWMGTSGYNEQFF.